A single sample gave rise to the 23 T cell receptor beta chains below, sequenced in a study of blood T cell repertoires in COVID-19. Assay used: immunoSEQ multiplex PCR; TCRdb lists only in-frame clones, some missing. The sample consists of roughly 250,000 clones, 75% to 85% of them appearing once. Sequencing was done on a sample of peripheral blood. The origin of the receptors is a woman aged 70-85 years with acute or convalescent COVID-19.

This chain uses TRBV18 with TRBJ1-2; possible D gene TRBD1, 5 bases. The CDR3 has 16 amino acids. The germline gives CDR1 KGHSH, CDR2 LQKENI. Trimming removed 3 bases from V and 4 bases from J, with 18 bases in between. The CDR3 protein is CASSPSQAPPPYGYTF. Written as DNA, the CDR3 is TGTGCCAGCTCACCGTCACAGGCCCCTCCTCCCTATGGCTACACCTTC.

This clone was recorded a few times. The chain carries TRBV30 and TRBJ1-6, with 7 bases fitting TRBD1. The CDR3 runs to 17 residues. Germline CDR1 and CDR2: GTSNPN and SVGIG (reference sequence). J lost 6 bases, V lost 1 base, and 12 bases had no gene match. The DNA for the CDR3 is TGTGCCTGGAGTGGCATAAGGGGGCCCCCCGCTAATTCACCCCTCCACTTT. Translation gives CAWSGIRGPPANSPLHF.

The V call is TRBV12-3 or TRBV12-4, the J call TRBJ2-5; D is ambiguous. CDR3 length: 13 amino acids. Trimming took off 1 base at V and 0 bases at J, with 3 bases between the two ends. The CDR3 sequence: CASSLGDQETQYF. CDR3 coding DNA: TGTGCCAGCAGTTTAGGAGACCAAGAGACCCAGTACTTC.

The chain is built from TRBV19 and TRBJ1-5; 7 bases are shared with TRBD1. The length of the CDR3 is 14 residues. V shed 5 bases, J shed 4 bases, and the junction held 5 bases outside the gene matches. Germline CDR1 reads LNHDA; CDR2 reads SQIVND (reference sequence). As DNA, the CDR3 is TGTGCCAGTAGTTCGACAGGGTTAAATCAGCCCCAGCATTTT. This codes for CASSSTGLNQPQHF.

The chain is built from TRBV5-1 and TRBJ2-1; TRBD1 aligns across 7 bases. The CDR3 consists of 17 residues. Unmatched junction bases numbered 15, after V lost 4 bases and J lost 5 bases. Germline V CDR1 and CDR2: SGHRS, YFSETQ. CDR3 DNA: TGCGCCAGCAGCCCCGGCCCGTTAGGGGGCGGTAACAATGAGCAGTTCTTC. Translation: CASSPGPLGGGNNEQFF. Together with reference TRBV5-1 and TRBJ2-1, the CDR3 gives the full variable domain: KAGVTQTPRYLIKTRGQQVTLSCSPISGHRSVSWYQQTPGQGLQFLFEYFSETQRNKGNFPGRFSGRQFSNSRSEMNVSTLELGDSALYLCASSPGPLGGGNNEQFFGPGTRLTVL.

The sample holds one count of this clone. The CDR3 reads CASSPGTGSLKNYGYTF. The DNA of the CDR3 is TGTGCCAGCAGTCCCGGGACAGGGTCCCTTAAGAACTATGGCTACACCTTC. The genes are TRBV5-8 and TRBJ1-2; the match to TRBD1 covers 9 bases. Germline V gene lookup returns CDR1 SGHTS and CDR2 YDEGEE. This CDR3 region has 17 residues. J was trimmed by 2 bases and V by 5 bases; bases with no gene match: 13.

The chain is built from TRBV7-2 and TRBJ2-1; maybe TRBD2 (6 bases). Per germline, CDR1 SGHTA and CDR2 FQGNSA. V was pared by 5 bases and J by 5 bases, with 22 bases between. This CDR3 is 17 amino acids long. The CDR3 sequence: CASSPQPPGGVNNEQFF. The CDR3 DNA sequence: TGTGCCAGCAGCCCCCAACCCCCGGGCGGGGTAAACAATGAGCAGTTCTTC.

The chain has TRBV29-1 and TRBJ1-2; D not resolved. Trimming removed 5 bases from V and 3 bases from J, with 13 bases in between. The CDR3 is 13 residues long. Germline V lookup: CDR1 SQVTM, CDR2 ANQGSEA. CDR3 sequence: CSVTTAYDYGYTF. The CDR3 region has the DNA TGCAGCGTTACGACTGCGTACGACTATGGCTACACCTTC.

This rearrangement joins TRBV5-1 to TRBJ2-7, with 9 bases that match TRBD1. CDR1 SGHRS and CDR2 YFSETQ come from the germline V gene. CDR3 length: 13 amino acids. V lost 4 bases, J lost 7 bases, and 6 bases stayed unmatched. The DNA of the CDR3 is TGCGCCAGCAGCGCGACAGGGGGGAGAGAGCAGTACTTC. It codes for CASSATGGREQYF.

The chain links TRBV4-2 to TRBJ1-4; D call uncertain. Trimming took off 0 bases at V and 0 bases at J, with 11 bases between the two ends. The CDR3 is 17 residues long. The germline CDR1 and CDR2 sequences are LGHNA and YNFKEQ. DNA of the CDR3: TGTGCCAGCAGCCAAGAAACAGCCCGCGCAACTAATGAAAAACTGTTTTTT. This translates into CASSQETARATNEKLFF.

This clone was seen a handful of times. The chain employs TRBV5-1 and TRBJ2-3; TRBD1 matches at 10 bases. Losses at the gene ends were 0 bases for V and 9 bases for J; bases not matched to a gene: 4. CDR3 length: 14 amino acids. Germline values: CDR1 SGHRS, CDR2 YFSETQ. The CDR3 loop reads CASSLGQGAGTQYF. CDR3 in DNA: TGCGCCAGCAGCTTGGGACAGGGGGCTGGGACGCAGTATTTT.

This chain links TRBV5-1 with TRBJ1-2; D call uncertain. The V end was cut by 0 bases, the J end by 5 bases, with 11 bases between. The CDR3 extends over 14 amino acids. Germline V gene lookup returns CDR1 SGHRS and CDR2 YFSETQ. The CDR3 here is CASSLGPNSYGYTF. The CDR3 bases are TGCGCCAGCAGCTTGGGTCCAAACTCATATGGCTACACCTTC.

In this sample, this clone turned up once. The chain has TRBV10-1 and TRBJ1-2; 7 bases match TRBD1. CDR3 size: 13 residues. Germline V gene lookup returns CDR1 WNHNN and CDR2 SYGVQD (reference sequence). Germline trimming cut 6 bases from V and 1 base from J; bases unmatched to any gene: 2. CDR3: CASSRDSNYGYTF. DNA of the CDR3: TGCGCCAGCAGCCGGGACAGTAACTATGGCTACACCTTC.

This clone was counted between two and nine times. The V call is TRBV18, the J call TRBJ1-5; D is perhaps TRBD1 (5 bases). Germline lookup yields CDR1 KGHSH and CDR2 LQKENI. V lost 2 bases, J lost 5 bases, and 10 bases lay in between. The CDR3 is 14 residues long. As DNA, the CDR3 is TGTGCCAGCTCACCAATACAGGTTGATCAGCCCCAGCATTTT. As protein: CASSPIQVDQPQHF.

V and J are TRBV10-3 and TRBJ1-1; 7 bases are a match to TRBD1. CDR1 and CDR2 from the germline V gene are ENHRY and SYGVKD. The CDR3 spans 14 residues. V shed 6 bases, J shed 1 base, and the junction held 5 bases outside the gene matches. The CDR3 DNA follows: TGTGCCATCAGGGGGGACAGTCAGAACACTGAAGCTTTCTTT. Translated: CAIRGDSQNTEAFF.

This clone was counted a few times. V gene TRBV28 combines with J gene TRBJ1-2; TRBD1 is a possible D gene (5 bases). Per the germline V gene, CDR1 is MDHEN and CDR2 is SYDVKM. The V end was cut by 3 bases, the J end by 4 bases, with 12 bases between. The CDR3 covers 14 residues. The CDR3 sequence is CASSLLRRAYGYTF. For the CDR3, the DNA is TGTGCCAGCAGTTTGCTGCGCAGGGCCTATGGCTACACCTTC.

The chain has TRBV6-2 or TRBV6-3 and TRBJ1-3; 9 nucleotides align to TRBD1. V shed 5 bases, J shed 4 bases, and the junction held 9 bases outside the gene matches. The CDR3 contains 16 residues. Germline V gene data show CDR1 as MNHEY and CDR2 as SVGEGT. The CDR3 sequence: CASSLGQGWTGNTIYF. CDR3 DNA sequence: TGTGCCAGCAGTCTCGGACAGGGGTGGACGGGAAACACCATATATTTT.

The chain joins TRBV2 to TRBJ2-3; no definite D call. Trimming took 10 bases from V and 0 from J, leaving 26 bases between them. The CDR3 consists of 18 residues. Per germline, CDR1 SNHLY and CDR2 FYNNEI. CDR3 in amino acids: CATTRDLVLGHSTDTQYF. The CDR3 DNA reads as TGTGCCACCACCCGTGATTTGGTTTTGGGCCATAGCACAGATACGCAGTATTTT.

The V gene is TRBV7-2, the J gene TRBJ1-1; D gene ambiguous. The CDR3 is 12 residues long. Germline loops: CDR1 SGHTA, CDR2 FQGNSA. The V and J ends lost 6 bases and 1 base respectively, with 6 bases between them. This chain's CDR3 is CASRAPNTEAFF. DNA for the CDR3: TGTGCCAGCAGAGCCCCGAACACTGAAGCTTTCTTT.

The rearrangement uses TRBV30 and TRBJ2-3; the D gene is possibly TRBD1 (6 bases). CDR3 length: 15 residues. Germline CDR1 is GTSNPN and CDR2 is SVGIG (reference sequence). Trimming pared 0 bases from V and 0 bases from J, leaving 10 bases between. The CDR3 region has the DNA TGTGCCTGGAGTGTTCAGGGGCTCAGCACAGATACGCAGTATTTT. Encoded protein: CAWSVQGLSTDTQYF.

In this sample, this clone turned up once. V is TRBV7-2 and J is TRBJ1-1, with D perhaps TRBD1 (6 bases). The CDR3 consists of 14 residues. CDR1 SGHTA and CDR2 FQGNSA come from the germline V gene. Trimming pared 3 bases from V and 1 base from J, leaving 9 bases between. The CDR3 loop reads CASSFGQTNTEAFF. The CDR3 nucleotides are TGTGCCAGCAGCTTCGGACAGACGAACACTGAAGCTTTCTTT. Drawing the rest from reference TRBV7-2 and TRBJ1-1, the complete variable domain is GAGVSQSPSNKVTEKGKDVELRCDPISGHTALYWYRQSLGQGLEFLIYFQGNSAPDKSGLPSDRFSAERTGGSVSTLTIQRTQQEDSAVYLCASSFGQTNTEAFFGQGTRLTVV.

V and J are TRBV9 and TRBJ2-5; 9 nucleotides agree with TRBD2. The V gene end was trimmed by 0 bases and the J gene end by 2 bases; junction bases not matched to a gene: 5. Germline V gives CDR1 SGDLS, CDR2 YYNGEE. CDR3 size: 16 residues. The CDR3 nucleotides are TGTGCCAGCAGCGTAGGGCTAGCGGGGAGGCAAGAGACCCAGTACTTC. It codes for CASSVGLAGRQETQYF.

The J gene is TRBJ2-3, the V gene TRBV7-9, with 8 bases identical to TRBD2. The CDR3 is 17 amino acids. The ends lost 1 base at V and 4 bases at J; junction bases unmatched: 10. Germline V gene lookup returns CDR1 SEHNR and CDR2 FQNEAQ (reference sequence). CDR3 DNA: TGTGCCAGCAGCTTAGACCTGAGCGGGGGAGGGGCAGATACGCAGTATTTT. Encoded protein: CASSLDLSGGGADTQYF.